Each of the 15 T cell receptor beta chains below was sequenced from the same sample in a study of CD8 T cells in ankylosing spondylitis. Regarding the study as a whole: The study identified a TCR beta motif of seven or eight highly homologous variants that appeared characteristic of ankylosing spondylitis blood.

TCRdb re-called the 5' RACE reads through MiXCR, storing one row per CDR3 protein. The sample has around 890,000 distinct CDR3 sequences; 10% to 15% are singletons. Their specific antigens are unknown. Sequencing input: blood, either unsorted or a sorted T cell fraction (not recorded which). The source of these receptors is a male donor with ankylosing spondylitis.

This clonotype was found a few times. The J gene is TRBJ1-3, the V gene TRBV28; D remains unclear. CDR1 and CDR2 (germline): MDHEN, SYDVKM. CDR3 size: 13 residues. V shed 7 bases and J shed 0 bases, with 7 bases lying between them. CDR3 DNA: TGTGCCAGCACCCACCTCTCTGGAAACACCATATATTTT. Translated: CASTHLSGNTIYF.

This clonotype was counted ten times or more. J is TRBJ1-6 and V is TRBV6-5; the D gene is possibly TRBD1 (6 bases). The V end was cut by 2 bases, the J end by 7 bases, with 9 bases between. Germline V CDR1 and CDR2: MNHEY, SVGAGI. The CDR3 totals 14 residues. This CDR3 reads CASSYDRWNSPLHF. The CDR3 DNA sequence: TGTGCCAGCAGTTACGACAGGTGGAATTCACCCCTCCACTTT.

A few counts support this clonotype. This chain uses TRBV6-2 or TRBV6-3 with TRBJ1-1; D is unclear. V lost 3 bases and J lost 0, with 8 bases in between. The CDR3 totals 14 residues. Germline loops: CDR1 MNHEY, CDR2 SVGEGT. This CDR3 reads CASSYGRLNTEAFF. The CDR3 DNA follows: TGTGCCAGCAGTTATGGACGGCTGAACACTGAAGCTTTCTTT.

This clonotype was seen only once. V gene TRBV27 combines with J gene TRBJ2-2; D gene uncertain. There are 13 residues in the CDR3. Trimming pared 3 bases from V and 5 bases from J, leaving 7 bases between. CDR1 and CDR2 from the germline V gene are MNHEY and SMNVEV (reference sequence). Written as DNA, the CDR3 is TGTGCCAGCAGTTTGCATCAAACCGGGGAGCTGTTTTTT. Protein product: CASSLHQTGELFF.

This clonotype was seen ten or more times. This sequence joins TRBV12-3 or TRBV12-4 and TRBJ2-7; maybe TRBD1 (6 bases). CDR3 length: 12 residues. Between the trimmed V and J ends, which lost 5 bases and 6 bases, there was a span of 11 bases. The CDR3 DNA is TGTGCCAGCAGTATACAGGGATTCGAGCAGTACTTC. Its protein product is CASSIQGFEQYF.

This clonotype was seen a few times. The chain uses TRBV20-1 and TRBJ1-3; D is unresolved. V gave up 0 bases and J gave up 3 bases, with 9 bases separating them. This CDR3 has 14 amino acids. Germline loops: CDR1 DFQATT, CDR2 SNEGSKA (reference sequence). The DNA of the CDR3 is TGCAGTGCTAGAGATATCCGGGATGGAAACACCATATATTTT. Translation: CSARDIRDGNTIYF.

This sequence joins TRBV5-6 and TRBJ2-1; D remains unclear. Germline V gives CDR1 SGHDT, CDR2 YYEEEE. V was cut by 7 bases and J by 4 bases, with 15 bases left in between. There are 14 residues in the CDR3. The CDR3 DNA reads as TGTGCCAGCGGCCCCGGGCACAGTTACAATGAGCAGTTCTTC. It translates to CASGPGHSYNEQFF.

This chain uses TRBV5-4 with TRBJ1-2, with 7 nucleotides matching TRBD1. Unmatched junction bases numbered 8, after V lost 4 bases and J lost 2 bases. Germline V gene sequence: CDR1 SGHNT, CDR2 YYREEE (reference sequence). The length of the CDR3 is 15 residues. CDR3 DNA: TGTGCCAGCAGCCGAGTTGGACAGGCGAACTATGGCTACACCTTC. Protein sequence: CASSRVGQANYGYTF.

This clonotype was recorded a few times. The chain carries TRBV10-3 and TRBJ2-7; a weak D match, TRBD1 (6 bases). The germline CDR1 and CDR2 sequences are ENHRY and SYGVKD. V was shortened by 1 base and J by 5 bases, with 12 bases between the two germline ends. The CDR3 has 14 residues. CDR3 residues: CAISELAGVNEQYF. In DNA, the CDR3 is TGTGCCATCAGTGAGTTGGCAGGGGTCAACGAGCAGTACTTC.

This clonotype appeared many times. The rearrangement joins TRBV29-1 to TRBJ2-1, with 10 nucleotides matching TRBD2. Germline CDR1 and CDR2: SQVTM and ANQGSEA. This CDR3 is 12 amino acids long. Unmatched junction bases numbered 1, after V lost 6 bases and J lost 5 bases. CDR3 sequence: CSVTSGDNEQFF. In DNA, the CDR3 is TGCAGCGTAACTAGCGGGGACAATGAGCAGTTCTTC.

This clonotype has just a few counts. The gene calls are TRBV7-3 and TRBJ2-1; D is unresolved. The CDR3 is 13 residues long. V lost 5 bases and J lost 7, with 12 bases in between. Germline V lookup: CDR1 SGHTA, CDR2 FQGTGA. CDR3 in DNA: TGTGCCAGCAGCCCACATAGTAGAAATGAGCAGTTCTTC. Amino acids: CASSPHSRNEQFF. The full variable domain, its missing parts supplied by reference TRBV7-3 and TRBJ2-1, is GAGVSQTPSNKVTEKGKYVELRCDPISGHTALYWYRQSLGQGPEFLIYFQGTGAADDSGLPNDRFFAVRPEGSVSTLKIQRTERGDSAVYLCASSPHSRNEQFFGPGTRLTVL.

This clonotype has at least ten counts. The chain joins TRBV20-1 to TRBJ1-6; D not certain. Between the trimmed V and J ends, which lost 3 bases and 10 bases, there was a span of 13 bases. The CDR3 length is 13 residues. Germline CDR1 and CDR2: DFQATT and SNEGSKA (reference sequence). The chain's CDR3 is CSASRRESSPLHF. CDR3 in DNA: TGCAGTGCTAGTCGGCGGGAAAGCTCACCCCTCCACTTT.

This clonotype turned up a few times. The rearrangement joins TRBV20-1 to TRBJ1-1; D gene ambiguous. The CDR3 sequence is 13 residues long. V lost 1 base and J 4 bases, leaving 10 bases between the germline ends. CDR1 and CDR2 (germline): DFQATT, SNEGSKA (reference sequence). The CDR3 coding sequence is TGCAGTGCTAGAGGAGATCTCCCCACTGAAGCTTTCTTT. Amino acids: CSARGDLPTEAFF.

V and J are TRBV3-1 and TRBJ2-7; D could derive from TRBD1 or TRBD2 (6 bases each). V lost 4 bases, J lost 6 bases, and 16 bases lay in between. Germline values: CDR1 LGHDT, CDR2 YNNKEL (reference sequence). The CDR3 covers 14 residues. DNA for the CDR3: TGTGCCAGCAGCCGCGACGGGGGCGCGGGCGAGCAGTACTTC. It yields the protein CASSRDGGAGEQYF.

This clonotype was observed many times. The chain recombines TRBV12-3 or TRBV12-4 with TRBJ2-1, with TRBD2 as a possible D gene (5 bases). The V gene lost 3 bases and the J gene lost 12 bases, with 9 bases spanning the gap. The CDR3 loop spans 11 amino acids. For the CDR3, the DNA is TGTGCCAGCAGTTTTGGTGGGAGGCAGTTCTTC. Translation gives CASSFGGRQFF.